The 8 T cell receptor beta chains below were found in one sample sequenced in a study of cytomegalovirus exposure and HLA in healthy donors listed by TCRdb under 2017. Library preparation used the immunoSEQ multiplex PCR assay. For the multiplex PCR, a mixture combining 60 forward primers for TCR Vbeta segments and 13 reverse primers for TCR Jbeta segments was used. This is the immuneACCESS table as TCRdb keeps it, with only in-frame sequences that have V and J called. A part of the clones is gone; compared with another copy, unresolved V genes explain less than half, and the rest is unexplained. Present in this sample are about 230,000 clones, about 85% of which were seen just once. Roughly 0.26% of the sample belongs to the ten largest clones. Sequencing was performed on PBMCs. Source of these receptors: a girl between 2 and 10 years old in good health and CMV-seronegative.

The chain employs TRBV7-9 and TRBJ2-2, with D possibly being TRBD2 (5 bases). V was trimmed by 1 base and J by 6 bases, leaving 12 bases between them. Germline values: CDR1 SEHNR, CDR2 FQNEAQ (reference sequence). This CDR3 is built from 15 residues. The CDR3: CASSLGGSFPGELFF. The DNA for the CDR3 is TGTGCCAGCAGCTTAGGAGGGAGCTTCCCCGGGGAGCTGTTTTTT.

The J gene is TRBJ2-1, the V gene TRBV25-1; 10 bases fit TRBD1. This CDR3 comprises 14 residues. With 4 bases clipped from V and 7 bases from J, the junction kept 4 bases outside the gene matches. The germline V gene has CDR1 MGHDK and CDR2 SYGVNS. CDR3 loop: CASSARDRGNEQFF. The CDR3 nucleotides are TGTGCCAGCAGTGCCCGGGACAGGGGTAATGAGCAGTTCTTC.

The CDR3 is CASSFSLAQETQYF. In DNA form, the CDR3 reads TGTGCCAGCAGCTTTTCTCTAGCCCAAGAGACCCAGTACTTC. The chain recombines TRBV7-7 with TRBJ2-5, with a weak D call TRBD2 (5 bases). With 3 bases removed from V and 1 base from J, the gap between germline ends came to 9 bases. The CDR3 is made up of 14 amino acids. CDR1 SSHAT and CDR2 FNYEAQ come from the germline V gene (reference sequence).

CDR3 in DNA: TGTGCCAGTAGTATCCGACGTAGCGGGACTATTGGCACAGATACGCAGTATTTT. Amino acids: CASSIRRSGTIGTDTQYF. The chain links TRBV19 to TRBJ2-3; TRBD2 matches at 8 bases. The CDR3 is 18 residues long. Germline lookup yields CDR1 LNHDA and CDR2 SQIVND (reference sequence). Trimming removed 3 bases from V and 1 base from J; junction bases left unmatched: 12.

The V and J genes are TRBV5-6 and TRBJ2-1; TRBD2 is a possible D gene (6 bases). Per germline, CDR1 SGHDT and CDR2 YYEEEE. CDR3 length: 15 residues. V shed 2 bases and J shed 3 bases, with 12 bases lying between them. This chain's CDR3 is CASSFRGRRYNEQFF. For the CDR3, the DNA is TGTGCCAGCAGCTTTCGGGGGAGGCGCTACAATGAGCAGTTCTTC. Together with reference TRBV5-6 and TRBJ2-1, the CDR3 gives the full variable domain: DAGVTQSPTHLIKTRGQQVTLRCSPKSGHDTVSWYQQALGQGPQFIFQYYEEEERQRGNFPDRFSGHQFPNYSSELNVNALLLGDSALYLCASSFRGRRYNEQFFGPGTRLTVL.

This clone was seen once. J is TRBJ2-7 and V is TRBV7-2, with 9 bases fitting TRBD1. The germline V gene encodes CDR1 SGHTA and CDR2 FQGNSA. The CDR3 has 16 amino acids. Germline trimming cut 5 bases from V and 3 bases from J; bases unmatched to any gene: 11. CDR3 residues: CASSPRWDRVSYEQYF. CDR3 coding DNA: TGTGCCAGCAGCCCTAGGTGGGACAGGGTGAGCTACGAGCAGTACTTC.

The chain recombines TRBV6-5 with TRBJ2-3; 10 bases fit TRBD2. The length of the CDR3 is 15 residues. CDR1 and CDR2 from the germline V gene are MNHEY and SVGAGI. J lost 6 bases, V lost 5 bases, and 8 bases had no gene match. CDR3 residues: CASSTIAGGSDTQYF. The DNA of the CDR3 is TGTGCCAGCAGTACGATAGCGGGAGGCTCGGATACGCAGTATTTT.

The V gene is TRBV5-1, the J gene TRBJ2-1, with 14 bases lining up with TRBD2. Germline V gene sequence: CDR1 SGHRS, CDR2 YFSETQ. The ends lost 1 base at V and 6 bases at J; junction bases unmatched: 3. The length of the CDR3 is 16 residues. CDR3 protein: CASSLSGLAGGNEQFF. The CDR3 DNA reads TGCGCCAGCAGCTTGTCCGGACTAGCGGGAGGCAATGAGCAGTTCTTC.